This T cell receptor (beta chain) stems from a study of OX40 agonist ivuxolimab in advanced cancers. Broadly, across the study: Ivuxolimab was a fully human IgG2 agonistic monoclonal antibody targeting the costimulatory receptor OX40 (CD134). Intravenous ivuxolimab was administered to patients every 2 weeks at six dose levels: 0.01, 0.1, 0.3, 1.5, 3 and 10 mg/kg. Of the approximately 53 patients in dose escalation, about 20 had hepatocellular carcinoma, about 15 had melanoma, 9 had renal cell carcinoma and 9 had head and neck cancer. In the dose-escalation cohort, more than 75% of patients were male, and the mean age was around 60 years, with a range of about 23 to 80. Patients were allowed to have had prior anti-PD-1, anti-PD-L1 or anti-CTLA-4 therapy, and 40% of the dose-escalation patients had been treated with checkpoint inhibitors. Partial responses occurred in three dose-escalation patients, of whom one had hepatocellular carcinoma and two had cutaneous melanoma. Peripheral TCRbeta sequencing aimed to test whether ivuxolimab altered TCR sequence diversity and caused clonal T-cell expansion. The paper covers the monotherapy dose-escalation part of the phase I ivuxolimab trial, which included N = 52 patients.

Broader findings and caveats from the paper: Low levels of normalized T-cell clonal expansion were also seen in some patients who did not respond. After ivuxolimab, more expanded clones were found on average in CD8+ T cells than in CD4+ T cells. At doses from 0.1 to 3.0 mg/kg, clonal expansion was seen in both CD4+ and CD8+ blood T cells between baseline and week 6. Which antigens the clonally expanded peripheral T cells were specific for was not determined. Partial responders in the 0.1-3.0 mg/kg groups had among the lowest normalized peripheral clonal expansion, especially among CD8+ T cells.

To sequence the TCRbeta CDR3 region, genomic DNA was isolated from the sorted cells. The immunoSEQ Assay was used to sequence the TCRbeta CDR3 regions. As stored in TCRdb, this immuneACCESS dataset retains in-frame rearrangements with V and J assigned. A fraction of the clones does not appear; measured against another copy, unresolved V genes explain less than half of the discrepancy, and the remainder lacks a known reason. The sample table lists some 32,000 clones, around 82% of them with a count of one. The biggest ten clones account for around 23% of the sample. CDR1 and CDR2 are read off the germline V gene as MGHRA and YSYEKL. From cysteine to phenylalanine, the CDR3 is 14 amino acids long. Only the CDR3 region is kept as DNA, spanning 42 bases read in frame from base 1. Deletion took 5 bases off V and 5 bases off J, with a span of 16 bases between the germline ends. Patients with autoimmune disease history or receiving systemic immunosuppression were excluded from the trial. Peripheral blood for TCR sequencing was collected from all dose cohorts at baseline, on cycle 4 day 1, and on cycle 7 day 1. Samples were obtained from an open-label, multicenter, first-in-human phase I dose-escalation trial of ivuxolimab. Adults with locally advanced or metastatic head and neck squamous cell, hepatocellular, melanoma or renal cell carcinoma were enrolled in the trial. CD4+ and CD8+ T cells were sorted separately from peripheral blood before TCR sequencing.

This clone was picked up a small number of times. It has no known antigen specificity. No qualities accompany the bases; no much larger clone lies one base away. Rearrangement joined TRBV4-1 to TRBJ2-7, and perhaps TRBD2 as D gene, on 6 matching bases. The sequences come from CD4+ or CD8+ T cells sorted from blood, collected in a trial of the OX40 agonist ivuxolimab. The receptor was isolated from an adult with an advanced solid tumor such as melanoma, head and neck, liver or kidney cancer. The base sequence is TGCGCCAGCAGCTCGATGGGAGGCCGGGACGAGCAGTACTTC. Translated, this gives CASSSMGGRDEQYF.